This passage covers 27 T cell receptor beta chains from one sample sequenced in a study of cytomegalovirus exposure and HLA in healthy donors. This table comes from immunoSEQ multiplex PCR, and its TCRdb copy is limited to in-frame clones, with some not included. This table holds 260,000 or so clones, around 91% found once. Material for sequencing was PBMCs. All receptors come from a woman in her twenties or thirties in good health and CMV-seronegative.

The chain combines TRBV5-3 with TRBJ2-4, with D possibly matching TRBD2 (5 bases). TRBV5-3 is an ORF, with its function uncertain. Trimming removed 3 bases from V and 7 bases from J, with 26 bases in between. The CDR3 has 18 residues. The CDR3 region is CARSSDYGQGGRKNIQYF. The CDR3 DNA sequence: TGTGCCAGAAGCTCAGACTACGGCCAAGGTGGACGGAAGAACATTCAGTACTTC.

The chain couples TRBV14 to TRBJ2-5, with D unresolved. CDR3 size: 11 residues. Trimming left V 4 bases short and J 4 bases short, with 4 bases between. Germline loops: CDR1 SGHDN, CDR2 FVKESK. CDR3 sequence reads: CASSLRETQYF. The CDR3 DNA reads TGTGCCAGCAGCCTACGAGAGACCCAGTACTTC.

This CDR3 is CASRGTRGETQYF. CDR3 nucleotides: TGTGCCAGCAGGGGGACTAGAGGGGAGACCCAGTACTTC. This chain links TRBV6-6 with TRBJ2-5; 8 bases match TRBD2. The J segment lost 5 bases and the V segment lost 6 bases, leaving 5 bases of the junction unmatched. Germline lookup yields CDR1 MNHNY and CDR2 SVGAGI (reference sequence). The CDR3 runs 13 residues.

The chain's CDR3 is CASSQRGGGLDYEQYF. Written as DNA, the CDR3 is TGTGCCAGCAGCCAAAGAGGGGGGGGCTTGGACTACGAGCAGTACTTC. V gene TRBV7-2 combines with J gene TRBJ2-7, with D tentatively TRBD2 (7 bases). CDR3 length: 16 amino acids. In germline, CDR1 is SGHTA, CDR2 FQGNSA. V was pared by 5 bases and J by 3 bases, with 20 bases between.

The chain joins TRBV29-1 to TRBJ1-1, with a possible D match to TRBD1 (6 bases). CDR1 SQVTM and CDR2 ANQGSEA come from the germline V gene. The V gene lost 4 bases and the J gene lost 0 bases, with 15 bases spanning the gap. The CDR3 has 15 residues. The DNA of the CDR3 is TGCAGCGTTGTATCGGGGGCCGCCTTGAACACTGAAGCTTTCTTT. It translates to CSVVSGAALNTEAFF.

The CDR3 sequence: CAGRTGNEQYF. The CDR3 bases are TGTGCCGGAAGGACAGGGAACGAGCAGTACTTC. The chain combines TRBV7-8 with TRBJ2-7; 8 nucleotides line up with TRBD1. Germline V gene sequence: CDR1 SGHVS, CDR2 FQNEAQ. The ends lost 11 bases at V and 5 bases at J; junction bases unmatched: 5. The CDR3 is 11 residues long. Together with reference TRBV7-8 and TRBJ2-7, the CDR3 gives the full variable domain: GAGVSQSPRYKVAKRGQDVALRCDPISGHVSLFWYQQALGQGPEFLTYFQNEAQLDKSGLPSDRFFAERPEGSVSTLKIQRTQQEDSAVYLCAGRTGNEQYFGPGTRLTVT.

The V and J genes are TRBV4-1 and TRBJ1-5; no clear D. The CDR3 is 15 residues long. The V gene lost 3 bases and the J gene lost 0 bases, with 9 bases spanning the gap. Germline CDR1 is MGHRA and CDR2 is YSYEKL. The CDR3 spells CASSQVGNSNQPQHF. DNA of the CDR3: TGCGCCAGCAGCCAGGTCGGAAATAGCAATCAGCCCCAGCATTTT.

The rearrangement joins TRBV19 to TRBJ1-5; no definite D call. The CDR3 runs to 14 residues. V was clipped by 7 bases and J by 6 bases, with 16 bases between them. Germline lookup yields CDR1 LNHDA and CDR2 SQIVND (reference sequence). CDR3 nucleotides: TGTGCCAGTACTCTAGTGAGGGCGGGTCAGCCCCAGCATTTT. Translated: CASTLVRAGQPQHF.

This chain connects TRBV4-3 to TRBJ1-1; D unresolved. CDR1 and CDR2 from the germline V gene are LGHNA and YSLEER. Deletions cut 0 bases from V and 1 base from J, with 12 bases between. This CDR3 is built from 16 residues. Here the CDR3 reads CASSQDPRRTNTEAFF. DNA of the CDR3: TGCGCCAGCAGCCAAGATCCCCGACGGACGAACACTGAAGCTTTCTTT.

The CDR3 sequence is CASSEADGYTF. The DNA of the CDR3 is TGTGCCAGCAGTGAAGCTGATGGCTACACCTTC. The chain carries TRBV2 and TRBJ1-2; D gene ambiguous. The CDR3 is made up of 11 amino acids. The V gene lost 0 bases and the J gene lost 6 bases, with 2 bases spanning the gap. Germline loops: CDR1 SNHLY, CDR2 FYNNEI. The entire variable domain, with the rest obtained from reference TRBV2 and TRBJ1-2, is as follows: EPEVTQTPSHQVTQMGQEVILRCVPISNHLYFYWYRQILGQKVEFLVSFYNNEISEKSEIFDDQFSVERPDGSNFTLKIRSTKLEDSAMYFCASSEADGYTFGSGTRLTVV.

This clone was recorded only once. The gene calls are TRBV5-4 and TRBJ2-7; 12 bases are shared with TRBD2. V lost 1 base, J lost 7 bases, and 6 bases stayed unmatched. This CDR3 region has 15 residues. The germline gives CDR1 SGHNT, CDR2 YYREEE (reference sequence). CDR3 loop: CASSLLAGGGREQYF. The CDR3 bases are TGTGCCAGCAGCTTGCTAGCGGGAGGGGGACGAGAGCAGTACTTC.

This clone was recorded only once. As DNA, the CDR3 is TGTGCCAGCAGCCACGACAGGGGGGGCACCGGGGAGCTGTTTTTT. This encodes CASSHDRGGTGELFF. The V and J genes are TRBV2 and TRBJ2-2, with 9 bases aligning to TRBD1. The CDR3 extends over 15 amino acids. With V trimmed by 6 bases and J by 4 bases, 6 bases remained unmatched. Germline CDR1 and CDR2: SNHLY and FYNNEI.

The V gene is TRBV4-3, the J gene TRBJ2-7; 7 bases are a match to TRBD2. J gave up 4 bases and V 0 bases, and 3 bases lay outside the gene matches. The CDR3 covers 14 residues. In germline, CDR1 is LGHNA, CDR2 YSLEER. This CDR3 reads CASSQDPGGYEQYF. The CDR3 DNA reads as TGCGCCAGCAGCCAAGATCCGGGGGGATACGAGCAGTACTTC.

The chain employs TRBV28 and TRBJ2-7; either TRBD1 or TRBD2 may supply D (5 bases each). V was shortened by 4 bases and J by 1 base, with 14 bases between the two germline ends. Per germline, CDR1 MDHEN and CDR2 SYDVKM. CDR3 length: 15 residues. The CDR3: CASSWPGRRSYEQYF. The CDR3, as DNA: TGTGCCAGCAGTTGGCCGGGACGACGATCCTACGAGCAGTACTTC.

The chain recombines TRBV6-1 with TRBJ2-1; D remains unclear. The CDR3 has 17 residues. The V end was cut by 0 bases, the J end by 1 base, with 13 bases between. CDR1 and CDR2 from the germline V gene are MNHNS and SASEGT. The chain's CDR3 is CASSEALYGRSYNEQFF. CDR3 DNA sequence: TGTGCCAGCAGTGAAGCGCTCTACGGACGGTCCTACAATGAGCAGTTCTTC.

The chain is built from TRBV7-8 and TRBJ2-7; perhaps TRBD2 as D (5 bases). V lost 4 bases to trimming and J lost 0 bases, with 7 bases between them. Germline V CDR1 and CDR2: SGHVS, FQNEAQ. The CDR3 sequence is 13 residues long. For the CDR3, the DNA is TGTGCCAGCAGCTCGCGGGCCTCCTACGAGCAGTACTTC. Protein sequence: CASSSRASYEQYF.

The chain joins TRBV6-5 to TRBJ2-5; no reliable D call. Germline CDR1 and CDR2: MNHEY and SVGAGI. The CDR3 loop spans 13 amino acids. V was clipped by 8 bases and J by 0 bases, with 10 bases between them. The CDR3 region has the DNA TGTGCCAGCCGAACAGTATACCAAGAGACCCAGTACTTC. It encodes CASRTVYQETQYF.

The CDR3 protein is CSAIKFDEQFF. The CDR3 bases are TGCAGTGCTATCAAATTTGATGAGCAGTTCTTC. The genes are TRBV20-1 and TRBJ2-1; D call uncertain. V lost 4 bases and J lost 8, with 9 bases in between. The CDR3 sequence is 11 residues long. In germline, CDR1 is DFQATT, CDR2 SNEGSKA (reference sequence).

With respect to this clone: At one end the junction does not follow the germline gene, possibly because of a read error. The chain recombines TRBV10-3 with TRBJ2-7; TRBD1 is a possible D gene (6 bases). The CDR3 spans 14 residues. Germline V gene lookup returns CDR1 ENHRY and CDR2 SYGVKD. The CDR3 protein is CASSYTDSSYEQYF. The CDR3 coding sequence is TGTGCCAGCAGTTACACGGACAGTTCCTACGAGCAGTACTTC.

The CDR3 spells CASSSRQGAGAFF. The CDR3 nucleotides read TGTGCCAGCAGCTCCCGACAGGGAGCTGGAGCTTTCTTT. V and J are TRBV7-2 and TRBJ1-1; TRBD1 agrees at 7 bases. The V segment lost 4 bases and the J segment 10 bases; nucleotides outside the gene matches: 9. Germline CDR1 reads SGHTA; CDR2 reads FQGNSA. There are 13 residues in the CDR3.

V usage is TRBV6-5 and J usage is TRBJ1-5; D is unclear. Germline V gives CDR1 MNHEY, CDR2 SVGAGI. Trimming took off 2 bases at V and 11 bases at J, with 19 bases between the two ends. This CDR3 has 15 amino acids. CDR3 nucleotides: TGTGCCAGCAGTTACCACGACACCGCGAGTAAGGCCCAGCATTTT. It yields the protein CASSYHDTASKAQHF.

Here the CDR3 reads CASSVGTRETQYF. For the CDR3, the DNA is TGTGCCAGCAGCGTAGGGACTAGAGAGACCCAGTACTTC. The gene calls are TRBV9 and TRBJ2-5; TRBD2 agrees at 7 bases. V lost 0 bases to trimming and J lost 4 bases; unmatched junction nucleotides: 0. Germline-derived CDR1 and CDR2 are SGDLS and YYNGEE. CDR3 length: 13 residues.

The V gene is TRBV7-9, the J gene TRBJ2-7, with TRBD1 identical over 9 bases. The CDR3 is 14 amino acids. Germline-derived CDR1 and CDR2 are SEHNR and FQNEAQ (reference sequence). J was trimmed by 7 bases and V by 4 bases; bases with no gene match: 8. CDR3 protein: CASSSRDRVEEQYF. CDR3 coding DNA: TGTGCCAGCAGCTCCCGGGACAGGGTTGAAGAGCAGTACTTC.

The chain has TRBV28 and TRBJ1-2; D is undetermined. CDR3 length: 13 residues. Germline CDR1 reads MDHEN; CDR2 reads SYDVKM. Trimming removed 6 bases from V and 6 bases from J, with 14 bases in between. For the CDR3, the DNA is TGTGCCAGCAGGGCCGGGGTACACCATGGCTACACCTTC. Its translation: CASRAGVHHGYTF.

The chain carries TRBV5-4 and TRBJ2-1; TRBD2 matches at 8 bases. The CDR3 is 14 residues long. V shed 2 bases, J shed 6 bases, and the junction held 4 bases outside the gene matches. Germline lookup yields CDR1 SGHNT and CDR2 YYREEE (reference sequence). CDR3 region: CASSLGGGSNEQFF. CDR3 bases: TGTGCCAGCAGCTTAGGCGGGGGGAGCAATGAGCAGTTCTTC.

J is TRBJ2-1 and V is TRBV19; TRBD2 might be the D (5 bases). V lost 3 bases and J 6 bases, leaving 12 bases between the germline ends. The CDR3 has 14 amino acids. The germline gives CDR1 LNHDA, CDR2 SQIVND (reference sequence). The CDR3 DNA sequence: TGTGCCAGTAGTATCTTCCTAGGGAGCAATGAGCAGTTCTTC. Translated: CASSIFLGSNEQFF.

This rearrangement joins TRBV23-1 to TRBJ2-5; tentative D call: TRBD2 (6 bases). The tail of the sequence fits TRBJ2-7 better, so the J call may be wrong. TRBV23-1 has ORF status, its function being uncertain. The CDR3 sequence is 16 residues long. The CDR3 nucleotides are TGCGCCAGCTGGCCGGGGGTAAGAGGGCCTGGGGACGAGCAGTACTTC. It yields the protein CASWPGVRGPGDEQYF.